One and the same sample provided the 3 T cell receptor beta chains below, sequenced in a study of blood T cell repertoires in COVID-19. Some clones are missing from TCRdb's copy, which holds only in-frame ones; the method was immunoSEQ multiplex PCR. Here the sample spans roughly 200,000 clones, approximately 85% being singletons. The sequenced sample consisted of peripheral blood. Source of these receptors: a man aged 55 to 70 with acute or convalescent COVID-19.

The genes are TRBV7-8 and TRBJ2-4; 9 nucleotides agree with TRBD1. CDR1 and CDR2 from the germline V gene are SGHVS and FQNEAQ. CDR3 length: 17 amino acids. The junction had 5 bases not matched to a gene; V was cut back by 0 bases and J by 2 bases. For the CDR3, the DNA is TGTGCCAGCAGCTTAGCGAGACAGGGGGTTACCAAAAACATTCAGTACTTC. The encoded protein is CASSLARQGVTKNIQYF.

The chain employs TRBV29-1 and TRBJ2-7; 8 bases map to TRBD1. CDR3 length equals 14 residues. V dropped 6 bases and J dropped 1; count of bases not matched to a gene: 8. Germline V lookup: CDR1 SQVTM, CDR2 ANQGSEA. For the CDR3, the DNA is TGCAGCGTGACCCCGACAGGGGTATCCTACGAGCAGTACTTC. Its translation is CSVTPTGVSYEQYF.

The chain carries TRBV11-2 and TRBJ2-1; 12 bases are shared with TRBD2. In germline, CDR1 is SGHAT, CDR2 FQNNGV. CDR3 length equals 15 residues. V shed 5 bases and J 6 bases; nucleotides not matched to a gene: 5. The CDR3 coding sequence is TGTGCCAGCAGCCTAGGGACTAGCGGGCTCAATGAGCAGTTCTTC. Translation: CASSLGTSGLNEQFF.